This T cell receptor (beta chain) appears in the sequencing data of a study of control samples from healthy donors and cancer patients. The table came from immunoSEQ multiplex PCR; TCRdb's copy has only in-frame clones and leaves some out. This sample carries approximately 82,000 clones, over 85% of them seen once, and the ten largest clones take 0.95% to 1.5%. Germline V lookup: CDR1 GTSNPN, CDR2 SVGIG (reference sequence). The CDR3 is 15 residues long. V was shortened by 0 bases and J by 4 bases, with 16 bases between the two germline ends. The sequenced material came from PBMCs. The sequence was collected from a woman aged 40 to 50 with lung cancer. The V and J genes are TRBV30 and TRBJ2-7, with a weak D call TRBD2 (5 bases). CDR3 coding DNA: TGTGCCTGGAGTGTCCCGCGGGTGGGTGGGTACGAGCAGTACTTC. The encoded protein is CAWSVPRVGGYEQYF.